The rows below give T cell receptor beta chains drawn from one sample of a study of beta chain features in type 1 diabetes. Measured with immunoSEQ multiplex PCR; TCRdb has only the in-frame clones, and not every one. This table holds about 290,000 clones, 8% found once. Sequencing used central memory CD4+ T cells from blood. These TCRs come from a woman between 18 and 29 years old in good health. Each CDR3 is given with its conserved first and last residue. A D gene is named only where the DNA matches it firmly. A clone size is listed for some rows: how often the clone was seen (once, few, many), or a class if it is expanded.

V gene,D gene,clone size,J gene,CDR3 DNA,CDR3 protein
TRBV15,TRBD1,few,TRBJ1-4,TGTGCCACCAGCAGAGATATTGGGACAGGGGATGAAAAACTGTTTTTT,CATSRDIGTGDEKLFF
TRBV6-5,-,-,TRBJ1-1,TGTGCCAGCAGTTATCGACATTTGAACACTGAAGCTTTCTTT,CASSYRHLNTEAFF
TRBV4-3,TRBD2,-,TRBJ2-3,TGCGCCAGCAGCCACCTTACTAGCGGGAGTTTGACAGATACGCAGTATTTT,CASSHLTSGSLTDTQYF
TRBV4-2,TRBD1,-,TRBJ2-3,TGTGCCAGCAGCTTCCCCTTGGGGCAGGGGGAAGATACGCAGTATTTT,CASSFPLGQGEDTQYF
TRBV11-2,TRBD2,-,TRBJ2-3,TGTGCCAGCAAGGTCCGCGCAGCGGGAACAGATACGCAGTATTTT,CASKVRAAGTDTQYF
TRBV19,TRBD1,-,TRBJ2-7,TGTGCCAGTAGTGCACCGGGACAGGGATACTACGAGCAGTACTTC,CASSAPGQGYYEQYF
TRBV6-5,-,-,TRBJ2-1,TGTGCCAGCGGACCGGGGGTCAATGAGCAGTTCTTC,CASGPGVNEQFF
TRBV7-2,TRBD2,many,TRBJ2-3,TGTGCCAGCAGCTTCGTAACTAGCGTAAGGTATTTT,CASSFVTSVRYF
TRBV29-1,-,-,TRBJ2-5,TGCAGCGTAAGACGGAGACAAGAGACCCAGTACTTC,CSVRRRQETQYF
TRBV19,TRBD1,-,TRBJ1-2,TGTGCCAGTAGACCGGACAGGCACTATGGCTACACCTTC,CASRPDRHYGYTF
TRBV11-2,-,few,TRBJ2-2,TGTGCCAGCAGCCCTCTCAGTGGGGAGCTGTTTTTT,CASSPLSGELFF
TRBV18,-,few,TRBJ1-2,TGTGCCAGCTCACCAGTAACTACAAACACAGGGAGCGGCTACACCTTC,CASSPVTTNTGSGYTF
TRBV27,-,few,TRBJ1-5,TGTGCCAGCAGTTTTCGAGGGAGCAATCAGCCCCAGCATTTT,CASSFRGSNQPQHF
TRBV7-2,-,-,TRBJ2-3,TGTGCCAGCACTTGGACTTACTTAAGGACAGATACGCAGTATTTT,CASTWTYLRTDTQYF
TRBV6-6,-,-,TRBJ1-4,TGTGCCAGCTTCTCAAGGCGGAATGAAAAACTGTTTTTT,CASFSRRNEKLFF
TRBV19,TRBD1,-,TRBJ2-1,TGTGCCAGTAGCCGACAGGGGGGGTTTGAGCAGTTCTTC,CASSRQGGFEQFF
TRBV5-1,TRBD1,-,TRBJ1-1,TGCGCCAGCAGGTGGACAGGGGACACTGAAGCTTTCTTT,CASRWTGDTEAFF
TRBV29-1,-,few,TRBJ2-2,TGCAGCGTCTCAGGGGCTAAGGGCGGGGAGCTGTTTTTT,CSVSGAKGGELFF
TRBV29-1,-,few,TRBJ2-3,TGCAGCGTATCGGGGGACACAGATACGCAGTATTTT,CSVSGDTDTQYF
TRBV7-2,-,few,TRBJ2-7,TGTGCCAGCAGCGCGAACTCGATAGTGGGAAACGAGCAGTACTTC,CASSANSIVGNEQYF
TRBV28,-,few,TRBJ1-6,TGTGCCAGCAGTTCCGCCCTAGGGGCAAATTCACCCCTCCACTTT,CASSSALGANSPLHF
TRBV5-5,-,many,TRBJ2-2,TGTGCCAGCAGTTTTAGCGGAAAGAACACCGGGGAGCTGTTTTTT,CASSFSGKNTGELFF
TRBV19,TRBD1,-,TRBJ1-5,TGTGCCAGTAGGACAACAGGGGGCAACGGTCGGCAGCCCCAGCATTTT,CASRTTGGNGRQPQHF
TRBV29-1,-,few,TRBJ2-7,TGCAGCGCCCAGGGACAAAGTTACGAGCAGTACTTC,CSAQGQSYEQYF
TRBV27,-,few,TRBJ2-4,TGTGCCAGCAGTTTAGGAGGCGCCGCGCTTATTCAGTACTTC,CASSLGGAALIQYF
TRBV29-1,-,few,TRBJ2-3,TGCAGCGTTGAGACTTGGGCCGCAGATACGCAGTATTTT,CSVETWAADTQYF
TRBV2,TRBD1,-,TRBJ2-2,TGTGCCAGCAGGGGACAGGGGGCCGGGGAGCTGTTTTTT,CASRGQGAGELFF
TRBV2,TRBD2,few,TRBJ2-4,TGTGCCAGCAGTGCGGAGCGGGGGGCCGGAAACATTCAGTACTTC,CASSAERGAGNIQYF
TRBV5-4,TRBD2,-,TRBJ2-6,TGTGCCAGCAGCTTGGGACTAGCGGGGCCTGGGGCCAACGTCCTGACTTTC,CASSLGLAGPGANVLTF
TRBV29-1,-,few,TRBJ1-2,-,CSVEVGSGARHPLF
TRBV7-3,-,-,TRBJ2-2,TGTGCCAGCAGCTCCACCCTCTACTCCGGGGAGCTGTTTTTT,CASSSTLYSGELFF
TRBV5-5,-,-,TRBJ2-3,TGTGCCAGCAGCTCGGAAACAACTAGCACAGATACGCAGTATTTT,CASSSETTSTDTQYF
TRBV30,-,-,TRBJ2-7,TGTGCCTGGACTGGCACCTACGAGCAGTACTTC,CAWTGTYEQYF
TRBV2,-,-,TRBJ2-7,TGTGCCAGCAGTTCAGGCTCCTACGAGCAGTACTTC,CASSSGSYEQYF
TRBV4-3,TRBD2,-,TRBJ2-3,TGCGCCAGCAGCCAGTTCAATGGCGGGAGCTTGTCAGATACGCAGTATTTT,CASSQFNGGSLSDTQYF
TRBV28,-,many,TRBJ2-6,TGTGCCAGCAGTTTATCGGGGGAGACTGGGGCCAACGTCCTGACTTTC,CASSLSGETGANVLTF
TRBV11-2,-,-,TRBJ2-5,TGTGCCAGCAGCCAACCTCCGGGGACCCAGTACTTC,CASSQPPGTQYF
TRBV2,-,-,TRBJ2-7,TGTGCCAGCAGTGAAAGCGTGGGGAAGACCTACGAGCAGTACTTC,CASSESVGKTYEQYF
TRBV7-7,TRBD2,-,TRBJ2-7,TGTGCTAGCAGCGAGGCGGGGGGTTTCGACGAGCAGTACTTC,CASSEAGGFDEQYF
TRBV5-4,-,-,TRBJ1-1,TGTGCCAGCAGCTTCGGGGGAGTCATGAACACTGAAGCTTTCTTT,CASSFGGVMNTEAFF
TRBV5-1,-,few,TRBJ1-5,TGCGCCAGCAGCTTCTGGGAGGTCTTTCGCAATCAGCCCCAGCATTTT,CASSFWEVFRNQPQHF
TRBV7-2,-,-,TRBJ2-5,TGTGCCAGCAGCTTGGCCAACGTTGGGGAGACCCAGTACTTC,CASSLANVGETQYF
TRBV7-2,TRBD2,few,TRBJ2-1,TGTGCCAGCAGCTTAGTAGCGGGCACATCCTACAATGAGCAGTTCTTC,CASSLVAGTSYNEQFF
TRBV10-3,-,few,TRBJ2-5,TGTGCCATCATGGGAGCGTCGGAGACCCAGTACTTC,CAIMGASETQYF
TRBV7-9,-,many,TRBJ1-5,TGTGCCAGCAGCTTAGACAGGGGCAATCAGCCCCAGCATTTT,CASSLDRGNQPQHF
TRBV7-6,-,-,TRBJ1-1,TGTGCCAGCAGCACACAGGAGAACACTGAAGCTTTCTTT,CASSTQENTEAFF
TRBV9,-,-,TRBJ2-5,TGTGCCAGCAGCGTAGGATCCCCGGGGAGCACCCAAGAGACCCAGTACTTC,CASSVGSPGSTQETQYF
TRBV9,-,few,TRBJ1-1,TGTGCCAGCAGCGAAAGACAGGCGCTCACTGAAGCTTTCTTT,CASSERQALTEAFF
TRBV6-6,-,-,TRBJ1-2,TGTGCCAGCAGTCCCCAGGACATCCATGGCTACACCTTC,CASSPQDIHGYTF
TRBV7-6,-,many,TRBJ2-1,TGTGCCAGCAGCTTAACCAGCGGAGCCAACTGGGAGCAGTTCTTC,CASSLTSGANWEQFF
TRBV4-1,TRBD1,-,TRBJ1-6,TGCGCCAGCAGCCAAGACCCTCGGACAGGGACGAATTCACCCCTCCACTTT,CASSQDPRTGTNSPLHF
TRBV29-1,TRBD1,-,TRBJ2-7,TGCAGCGGGGGACAGGACTTTTACGAGCAGTACTTC,CSGGQDFYEQYF
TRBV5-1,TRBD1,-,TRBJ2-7,TGCGCCAGCAGGCCGGCCGGGACAGGGGGCATATACGAGCAGTACTTC,CASRPAGTGGIYEQYF
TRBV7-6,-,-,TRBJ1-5,TGTGCCAGCAGCCTTCTTCGTGGTCAGCCCCAGCATTTT,CASSLLRGQPQHF
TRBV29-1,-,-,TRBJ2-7,TGCAGCGTTAGTATTATTTACAGGGACAAGCAGTACTTC,CSVSIIYRDKQYF
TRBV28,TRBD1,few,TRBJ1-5,TGTGCCAGCAGTTTAAGGTCAGGGGGGCAGCCCCAGCATTTT,CASSLRSGGQPQHF